This T cell receptor (beta chain) was profiled in a study of tumor-infiltrating lymphocytes in localized non-small cell lung cancer. Notes on the study in general: Available tissue quantity limited TCR sequencing to a patient subset. Different pieces of the same tissue were used for each assay.

The V gene's germline CDR1 is ENHRY and CDR2 SYGVKD. V lost 10 bases, J lost 4 bases, and 10 bases stayed unmatched. This CDR3 has 15 residues. TCRdb's copy holds only in-frame clones and misses some; the assay was immunoSEQ multiplex PCR. The sample contains roughly 7,400 clones, about 60% of which appear only once. Notes on this clone: As yet, its antigen is unknown.

This TCR was sampled from a human donor with non-small cell lung cancer. The sample taken for sequencing was uninvolved lung tissue not adjacent to the tumor. The rearrangement joins TRBV10-3 to TRBJ2-5, with 12 bases matching TRBD2. The CDR3 region is CASRSGLAGIETQYF. As DNA, the CDR3 is TGTGCCAGCAGGTCCGGACTAGCGGGGATAGAGACCCAGTACTTC.